The clone carrying this T cell receptor (beta chain) was detected only a few times. The entry originates in a study of T cells after yellow fever vaccination. Looking at the study overall: Those fractions that held only low numbers of cells were prepared using the SMART-Seq v4 Ultra Low Input RNA kit.

Synthesis of TCR cDNA relied on 5'RACE template switching, which attached a universal primer site and UMIs. TCRdb passed the 5' RACE reads through MiXCR, listing each CDR3 protein once. This sample has 65,000 to 90,000 distinct CDR3 sequences; 10% to 15% occur once, and the top ten carry just under 25%. J gave up 1 base and V 4 bases, and 8 bases lay outside the gene matches. This CDR3 is 16 amino acids long. Germline lookup yields CDR1 SQVTM and CDR2 ANQGSEA. Study observations and caveats: Once the booster was given, most primary-vaccination clones reappeared, at approximately 97% for CD4 and roughly 91% for CD8. The secondary response was weaker but peaked faster, day 5 versus 15.

The material sequenced was CD8+ T cells not binding an NS4B(214-222) dextramer, sorted from PBMCs, taken approximately 22 days after the first yellow fever vaccination. The genes are TRBV29-1 and TRBJ2-5; the match to TRBD1 covers 11 bases. This sequence was found in a man between 18 and 29 years old who received the YFV17D yellow fever vaccine. The chain's CDR3 is CSVGDPGTGGQETQYF. Written as DNA, the CDR3 is TGCAGCGTTGGAGACCCGGGGACAGGGGGCCAAGAGACCCAGTACTTC.